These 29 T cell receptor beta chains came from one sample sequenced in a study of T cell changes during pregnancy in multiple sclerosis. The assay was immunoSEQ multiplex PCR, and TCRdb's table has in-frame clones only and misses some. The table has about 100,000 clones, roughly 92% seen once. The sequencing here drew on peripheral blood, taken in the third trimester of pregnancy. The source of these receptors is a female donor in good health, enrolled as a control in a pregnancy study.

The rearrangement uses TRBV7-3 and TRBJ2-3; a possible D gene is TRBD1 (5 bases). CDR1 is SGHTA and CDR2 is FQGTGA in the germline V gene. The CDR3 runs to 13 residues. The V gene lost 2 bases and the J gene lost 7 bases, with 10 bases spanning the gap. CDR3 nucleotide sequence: TGTGCCAGCAGCTTAGGGCTGGGGCATACGCAGTATTTT. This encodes CASSLGLGHTQYF.

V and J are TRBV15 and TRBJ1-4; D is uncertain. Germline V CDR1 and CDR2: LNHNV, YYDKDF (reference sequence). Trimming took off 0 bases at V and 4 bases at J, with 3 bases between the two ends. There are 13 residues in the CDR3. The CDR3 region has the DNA TGTGCCACCAGCAGAGACAGTAATGAAAAACTGTTTTTT. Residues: CATSRDSNEKLFF.

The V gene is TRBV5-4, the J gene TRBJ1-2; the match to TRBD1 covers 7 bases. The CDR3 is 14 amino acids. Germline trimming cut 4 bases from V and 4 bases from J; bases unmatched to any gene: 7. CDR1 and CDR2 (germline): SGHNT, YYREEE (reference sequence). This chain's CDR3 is CASSPPGTVYGYTF. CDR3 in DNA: TGTGCCAGCAGCCCACCCGGGACAGTCTATGGCTACACCTTC. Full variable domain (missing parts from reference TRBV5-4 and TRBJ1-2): ETGVTQSPTHLIKTRGQQVTLRCSSQSGHNTVSWYQQALGQGPQFIFQYYREEENGRGNFPPRFSGLQFPNYSSELNVNALELDDSALYLCASSPPGTVYGYTFGSGTRLTVV.

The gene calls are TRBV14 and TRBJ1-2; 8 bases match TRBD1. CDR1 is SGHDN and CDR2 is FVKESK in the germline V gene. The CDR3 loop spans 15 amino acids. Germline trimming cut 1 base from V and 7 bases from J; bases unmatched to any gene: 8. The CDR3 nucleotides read TGTGCCAGCAGCCAAGGAACAGGGGGGGGTTTTGGCTACACCTTC. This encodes CASSQGTGGGFGYTF.

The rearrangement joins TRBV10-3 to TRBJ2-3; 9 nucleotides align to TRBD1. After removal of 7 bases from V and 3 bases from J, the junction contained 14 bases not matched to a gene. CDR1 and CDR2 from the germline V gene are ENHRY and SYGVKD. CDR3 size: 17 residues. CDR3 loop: CAITAYLPGQGTDTQYF. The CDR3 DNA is TGTGCCATCACGGCTTACCTACCGGGACAGGGTACAGATACGCAGTATTTT.

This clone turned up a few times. CDR3 in DNA: TGTGCCAGCAGTTACTCGATCAGGCTCCACACTGAAGCTTTCTTT. This translates into CASSYSIRLHTEAFF. This rearrangement joins TRBV6-5 to TRBJ1-1; no definite D call. Germline CDR1 MNHEY, CDR2 SVGAGI. The CDR3 totals 15 residues. Trimming pared 0 bases from V and 3 bases from J, leaving 11 bases between.

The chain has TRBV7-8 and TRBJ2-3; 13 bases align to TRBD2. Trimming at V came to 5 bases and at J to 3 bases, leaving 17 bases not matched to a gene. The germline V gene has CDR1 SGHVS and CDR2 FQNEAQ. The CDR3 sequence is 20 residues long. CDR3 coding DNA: TGTGCCAGCAGCCACACTACTAGCGGGGGGGCCCTTGATTGGACAGATACGCAGTATTTT. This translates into CASSHTTSGGALDWTDTQYF.

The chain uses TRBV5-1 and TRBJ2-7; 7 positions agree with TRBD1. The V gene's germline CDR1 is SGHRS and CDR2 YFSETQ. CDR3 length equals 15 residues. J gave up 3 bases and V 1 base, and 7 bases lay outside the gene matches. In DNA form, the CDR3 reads TGCGCCAGCAGCTTGCCCCCCCCAGGGGGCTACGAGCAGTACTTC. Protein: CASSLPPPGGYEQYF.

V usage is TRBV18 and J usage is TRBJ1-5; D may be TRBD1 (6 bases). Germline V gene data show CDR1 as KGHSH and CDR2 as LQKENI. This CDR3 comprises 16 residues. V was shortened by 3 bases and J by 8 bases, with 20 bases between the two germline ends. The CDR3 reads CASSPSLLNPGEPQHF. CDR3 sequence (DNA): TGTGCCAGCTCACCTAGCTTATTAAATCCAGGGGAGCCCCAGCATTTT. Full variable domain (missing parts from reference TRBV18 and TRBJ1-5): NAGVMQNPRHLVRRRGQEARLRCSPMKGHSHVYWYRQLPEEGLKFMVYLQKENIIDESGMPKERFSAEFPKEGPSILRIQQVVRGDSAAYFCASSPSLLNPGEPQHFGDGTRLSIL.

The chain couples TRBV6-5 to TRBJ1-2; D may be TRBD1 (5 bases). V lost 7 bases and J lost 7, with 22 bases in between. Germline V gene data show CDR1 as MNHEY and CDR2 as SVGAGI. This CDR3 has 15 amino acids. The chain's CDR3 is CASTPRGTPLLGYTF. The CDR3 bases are TGTGCCAGCACTCCACGGGGGACGCCCCTCCTTGGCTACACCTTC.

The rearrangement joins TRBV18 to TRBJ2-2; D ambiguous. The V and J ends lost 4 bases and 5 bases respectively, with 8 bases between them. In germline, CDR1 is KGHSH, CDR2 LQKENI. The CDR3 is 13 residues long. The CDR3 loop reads CASSRGPTGELFF. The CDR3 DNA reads TGTGCCAGCTCACGCGGTCCTACCGGGGAGCTGTTTTTT.

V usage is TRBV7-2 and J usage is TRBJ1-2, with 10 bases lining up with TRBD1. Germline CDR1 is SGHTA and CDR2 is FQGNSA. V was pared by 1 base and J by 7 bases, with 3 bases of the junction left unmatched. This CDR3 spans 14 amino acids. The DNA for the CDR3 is TGTGCCAGCAGCTTAGGCCGACAGGGGGCTGGCTACACCTTC. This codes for CASSLGRQGAGYTF.

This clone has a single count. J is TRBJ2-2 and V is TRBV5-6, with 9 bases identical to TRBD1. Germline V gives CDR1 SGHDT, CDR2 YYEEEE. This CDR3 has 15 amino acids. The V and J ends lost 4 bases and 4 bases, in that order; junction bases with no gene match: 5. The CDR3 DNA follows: TGTGCCAGCAGCAAGATGGACAGGGGCACCGGGGAGCTGTTTTTT. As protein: CASSKMDRGTGELFF.

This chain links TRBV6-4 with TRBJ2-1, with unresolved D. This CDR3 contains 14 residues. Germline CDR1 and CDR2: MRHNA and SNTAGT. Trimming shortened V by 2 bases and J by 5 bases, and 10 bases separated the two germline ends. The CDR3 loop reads CASSDGQNHNEQFF. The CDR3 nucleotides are TGTGCCAGCAGTGACGGGCAGAACCACAATGAGCAGTTCTTC.

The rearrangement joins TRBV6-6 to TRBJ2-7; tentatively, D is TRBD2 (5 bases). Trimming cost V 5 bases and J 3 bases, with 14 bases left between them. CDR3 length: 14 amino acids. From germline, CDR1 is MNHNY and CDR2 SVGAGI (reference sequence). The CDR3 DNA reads TGTGCCAGCAGTACGGTCGGGAATTACTACGAGCAGTACTTC. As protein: CASSTVGNYYEQYF.

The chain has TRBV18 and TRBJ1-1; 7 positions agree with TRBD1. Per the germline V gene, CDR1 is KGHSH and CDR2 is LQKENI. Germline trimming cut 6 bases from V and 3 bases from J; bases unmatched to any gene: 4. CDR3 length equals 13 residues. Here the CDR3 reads CASSPGGDTEAFF. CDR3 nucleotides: TGTGCCAGCTCTCCAGGGGGGGACACTGAAGCTTTCTTT.

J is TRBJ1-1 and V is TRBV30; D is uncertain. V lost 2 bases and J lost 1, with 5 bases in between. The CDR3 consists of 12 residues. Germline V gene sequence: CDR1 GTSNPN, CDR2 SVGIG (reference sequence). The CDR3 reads CAWSYRNTEAFF. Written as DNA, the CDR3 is TGTGCCTGGAGTTACAGGAACACTGAAGCTTTCTTT. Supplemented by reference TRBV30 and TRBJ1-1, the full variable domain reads SQTIHQWPATLVQPVGSPLSLECTVEGTSNPNLYWYRQAAGRGLQLLFYSVGIGQISSEVPQNLSASRPQDRQFILSSKKLLLSDSGFYLCAWSYRNTEAFFGQGTRLTVV.

The DNA for the CDR3 is TGTGCCAGCAGTGACTTCACAGGGGCAGATGGCTACACCTTC. Translating gives CASSDFTGADGYTF. The J gene is TRBJ1-2, the V gene TRBV6-4; 7 bases are a match to TRBD1. J was trimmed by 6 bases and V by 1 base; bases with no gene match: 5. The CDR3 covers 14 residues. Looked up from germline, CDR1 is MRHNA and CDR2 is SNTAGT.

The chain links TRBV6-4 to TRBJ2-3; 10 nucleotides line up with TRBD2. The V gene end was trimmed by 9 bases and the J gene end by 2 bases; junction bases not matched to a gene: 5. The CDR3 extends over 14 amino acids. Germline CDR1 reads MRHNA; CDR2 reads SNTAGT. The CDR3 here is CASSSGGNTDTQYF. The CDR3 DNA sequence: TGTGCCAGTTCTAGCGGGGGAAACACAGATACGCAGTATTTT.

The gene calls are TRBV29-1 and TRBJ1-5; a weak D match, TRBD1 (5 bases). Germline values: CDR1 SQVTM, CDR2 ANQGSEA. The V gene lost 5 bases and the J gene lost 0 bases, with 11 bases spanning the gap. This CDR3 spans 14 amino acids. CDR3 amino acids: CSVRGYDSNQPQHF. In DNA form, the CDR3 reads TGCAGCGTTCGGGGGTACGATAGCAATCAGCCCCAGCATTTT.

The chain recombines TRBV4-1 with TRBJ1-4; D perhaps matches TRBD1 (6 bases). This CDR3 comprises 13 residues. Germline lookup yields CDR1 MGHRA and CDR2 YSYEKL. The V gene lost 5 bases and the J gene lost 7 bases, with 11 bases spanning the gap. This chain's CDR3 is CASSEGVGEKLFF. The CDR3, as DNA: TGCGCCAGCAGCGAGGGGGTGGGTGAAAAACTGTTTTTT.

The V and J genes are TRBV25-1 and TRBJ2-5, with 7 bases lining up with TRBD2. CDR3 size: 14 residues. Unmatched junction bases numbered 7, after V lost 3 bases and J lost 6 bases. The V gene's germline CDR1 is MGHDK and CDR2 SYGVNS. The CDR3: CASSDLRGVQTQYF. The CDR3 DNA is TGTGCCAGCAGTGACCTCCGGGGGGTACAGACCCAGTACTTC.

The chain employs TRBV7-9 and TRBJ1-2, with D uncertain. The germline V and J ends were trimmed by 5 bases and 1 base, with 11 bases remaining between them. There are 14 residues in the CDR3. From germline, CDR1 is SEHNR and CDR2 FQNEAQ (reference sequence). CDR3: CASSPTADNYGYTF. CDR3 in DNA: TGTGCCAGCAGCCCCACCGCAGATAACTATGGCTACACCTTC. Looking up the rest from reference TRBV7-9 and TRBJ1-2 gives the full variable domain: DTGVSQNPRHKITKRGQNVTFRCDPISEHNRLYWYRQTLGQGPEFLTYFQNEAQLEKSRLLSDRFSAERPKGSFSTLEIQRTEQGDSAMYLCASSPTADNYGYTFGSGTRLTVV.

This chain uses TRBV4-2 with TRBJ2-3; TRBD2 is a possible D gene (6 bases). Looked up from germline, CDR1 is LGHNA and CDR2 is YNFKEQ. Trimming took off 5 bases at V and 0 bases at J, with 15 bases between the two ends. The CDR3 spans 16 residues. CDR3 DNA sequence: TGTGCCAGCAGCTTTGGCCGGGACTTGAGCACAGATACGCAGTATTTT. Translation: CASSFGRDLSTDTQYF.

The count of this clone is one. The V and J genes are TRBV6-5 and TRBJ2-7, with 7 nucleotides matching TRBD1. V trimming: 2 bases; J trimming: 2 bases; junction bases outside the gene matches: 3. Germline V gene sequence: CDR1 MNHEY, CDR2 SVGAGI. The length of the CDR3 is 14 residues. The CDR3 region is CASSYGQATYEQYF. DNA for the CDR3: TGTGCCAGCAGTTACGGACAGGCGACCTACGAGCAGTACTTC.

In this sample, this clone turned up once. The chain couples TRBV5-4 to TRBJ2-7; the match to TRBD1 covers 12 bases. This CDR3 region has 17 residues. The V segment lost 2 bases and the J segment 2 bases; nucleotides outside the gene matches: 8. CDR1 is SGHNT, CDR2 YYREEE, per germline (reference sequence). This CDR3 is CASSLGTGGLKTYEQYF. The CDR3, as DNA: TGTGCCAGCAGCTTAGGGACAGGGGGCTTAAAGACCTACGAGCAGTACTTC.

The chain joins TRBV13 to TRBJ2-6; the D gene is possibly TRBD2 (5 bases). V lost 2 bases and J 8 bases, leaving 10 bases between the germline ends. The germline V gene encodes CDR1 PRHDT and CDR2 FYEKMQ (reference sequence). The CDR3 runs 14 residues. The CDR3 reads CASSLFGETNVLTF. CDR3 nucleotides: TGTGCCAGCAGCTTATTTGGGGAGACCAACGTCCTGACTTTC.

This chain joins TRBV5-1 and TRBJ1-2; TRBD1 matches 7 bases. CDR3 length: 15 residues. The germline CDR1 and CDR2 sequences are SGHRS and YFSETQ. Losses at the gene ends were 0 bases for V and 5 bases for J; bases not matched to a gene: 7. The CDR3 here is CASSLAPAGGYGYTF. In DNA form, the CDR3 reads TGCGCCAGCAGCTTGGCCCCGGCAGGGGGGTATGGCTACACCTTC.

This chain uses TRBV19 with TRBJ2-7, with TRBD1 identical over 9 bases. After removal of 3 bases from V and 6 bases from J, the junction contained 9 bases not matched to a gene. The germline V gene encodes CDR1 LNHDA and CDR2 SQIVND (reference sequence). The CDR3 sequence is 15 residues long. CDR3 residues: CASSILGTGLSEQYF. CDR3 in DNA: TGTGCCAGTAGTATCTTAGGGACAGGGCTCTCCGAGCAGTACTTC.